This is a list of T cell receptor beta chains from one sample in a study of cytomegalovirus exposure and HLA in healthy donors. Assay: immunoSEQ multiplex PCR; the TCRdb copy retains only in-frame clones and omits some. The sample holds 95,000 to 110,000 clones; 79% are singletons and the top ten take about 4.1%. Material for sequencing was PBMCs. These receptors were taken from a man over 45 in good health and CMV-seropositive. Both conserved end residues are part of each CDR3. A D gene is named only where the DNA matches it firmly. Size is stated for part of the rows, as once, few or many counts, or as a class when the clone is expanded.

J gene,clone size,V gene,D gene,CDR3 protein,CDR3 DNA
TRBJ1-1,.,TRBV28,.,CASRFIHEAFF,TGTGCCAGCAGATTCATACATGAAGCTTTCTTT
TRBJ1-2,.,TRBV28,.,CASSLGTLFGYGYTF,TGTGCCAGCAGTTTGGGGACATTGTTTGGCTATGGCTACACCTTC
TRBJ1-1,.,TRBV6-6,.,CASRGMGGAFF,TGTGCCAGCAGGGGGATGGGGGGAGCTTTCTTT
TRBJ2-1,.,TRBV7-9,TRBD2,CASSLGAGGGYNEQFF,TGTGCCAGCAGCTTAGGGGCGGGAGGTGGCTACAATGAGCAGTTCTTC
TRBJ2-1,.,TRBV30,TRBD2,CAWSGSGNEQFF,TGTGCCTGGAGTGGTAGCGGGAATGAGCAGTTCTTC
TRBJ1-6,.,TRBV21-1,.,CASSKVYRANSPLHF,TGTGCCAGCAGCAAAGTTTACAGGGCCAATTCACCCCTCCACTTT
TRBJ2-5,.,TRBV7-2,TRBD1,CASSADRGQETQYF,TGTGCCAGCAGCGCGGACAGGGGGCAAGAGACCCAGTACTTC
TRBJ2-2,.,TRBV5-1,.,CASSLAPGNTGELFF,TGCGCCAGCAGCTTGGCCCCAGGAAACACCGGGGAGCTGTTTTTT
TRBJ1-1,.,TRBV6-1,.,CASNKEMNTEAFF,TGTGCCAGCAATAAGGAGATGAACACTGAAGCTTTCTTT
TRBJ1-1,.,TRBV5-4,TRBD1,CASSSPRQGAVGTEAFF,TGTGCCAGCAGCAGCCCGCGACAGGGGGCTGTTGGCACTGAAGCTTTCTTT
TRBJ2-1,.,TRBV11-2,TRBD1,CASSLGTGGGSYNEQFF,TGTGCCAGCAGCTTAGGGACAGGGGGCGGCTCCTACAATGAGCAGTTCTTC
TRBJ2-3,.,TRBV25-1,TRBD1,CASSEFGTASTDTQYF,TGTGCCAGCAGTGAGTTCGGGACAGCTAGCACAGATACGCAGTATTTT
TRBJ2-2,.,TRBV5-4,TRBD1,CASSDRDRGFGELFF,TGTGCCAGCAGCGACCGGGACAGGGGGTTCGGGGAGCTGTTTTTT
TRBJ2-2,few,TRBV27,.,CASSFGWNTGELFF,TGTGCCAGCAGTTTCGGGTGGAACACCGGGGAGCTGTTTTTT
TRBJ2-7,.,TRBV7-7,.,CASSLNRFSYEQYF,TGTGCCAGCAGCTTAAACAGGTTTTCCTACGAGCAGTACTTC
TRBJ2-7,.,TRBV6-5,TRBD2,CASNPGRGRNEQYF,TGTGCCAGCAATCCTGGGAGGGGTAGGAACGAGCAGTACTTC
TRBJ1-2,few,TRBV6-5,TRBD1,CASSETGAYGYTF,TGTGCCAGCAGTGAAACAGGGGCTTATGGCTACACCTTC
TRBJ2-7,.,TRBV2,TRBD1,CASSVRTGDHEQYF,TGTGCCAGCAGTGTAAGGACAGGGGACCACGAGCAGTACTTC
TRBJ1-1,.,TRBV29-1,.,CSTQGNTEAFF,TGCAGCACACAGGGGAACACTGAAGCTTTCTTT
TRBJ2-3,.,TRBV7-3,TRBD1,CASSRTGDGGTDTQYF,TGTGCCAGCAGCCGTACAGGGGATGGAGGCACAGATACGCAGTATTTT
TRBJ2-7,.,TRBV4-2,TRBD1,CASSQAEGTGAYEQYF,TGTGCCAGCAGCCAAGCGGAAGGGACAGGAGCCTACGAGCAGTACTTC
TRBJ2-5,.,TRBV7-3,TRBD2,CASSKPGLAVGWGETQYF,TGTGCCAGCAGCAAACCGGGACTAGCGGTTGGGTGGGGAGAGACCCAGTACTTC
TRBJ2-1,.,TRBV11-3,.,CASSLTAVAHYNEQFF,TGTGCCAGCAGCTTAACAGCGGTGGCCCACTACAATGAGCAGTTCTTC
TRBJ2-3,.,TRBV7-8,TRBD2,CASQREGLSDTQYF,TGTGCCAGCCAGCGGGAGGGCCTCTCAGATACGCAGTATTTT
TRBJ2-2,.,TRBV5-1,TRBD1,CASSQGQGAVGELFF,TGCGCCAGCAGCCAGGGACAGGGGGCTGTCGGGGAGCTGTTTTTT
TRBJ2-5,.,TRBV19,TRBD2,CASSIRGGGNQETQYF,TGTGCCAGTAGTATACGGGGCGGGGGTAACCAAGAGACCCAGTACTTC
TRBJ2-5,.,TRBV27,TRBD1,CASSLSGRGHWETQYF,TGTGCCAGCAGTTTATCGGGCAGGGGGCATTGGGAGACCCAGTACTTC
TRBJ2-7,.,TRBV18,.,CASSPPTTGILNEQYF,TGTGCCAGCTCACCACCCACGACGGGGATCCTTAACGAGCAGTACTTC
TRBJ1-5,.,TRBV10-3,TRBD1,CASTGDLNQPQHF,TGTGCCTCCACAGGGGACCTCAATCAGCCCCAGCATTTT
TRBJ2-5,.,TRBV7-9,.,CSSSFTLETQYF,TGTTCCAGCAGCTTCACATTAGAGACCCAGTACTTC
TRBJ2-1,.,TRBV7-9,TRBD2,CASGLSGSWNEQFF,TGTGCCAGCGGACTTAGCGGGAGCTGGAATGAGCAGTTCTTC
TRBJ2-3,.,TRBV5-1,TRBD2,CASSLEGGHPDTQYF,TGCGCCAGCAGCTTGGAGGGAGGGCACCCAGATACGCAGTATTTT
TRBJ2-7,.,TRBV9,TRBD2,CASSRLGRGVDEQYF,TGTGCCAGCAGCCGACTGGGGCGGGGGGTAGACGAGCAGTACTTC
TRBJ2-7,.,TRBV28,.,CASSLIRAPYEQYF,TGTGCCAGCAGTTTAATCAGGGCACCCTACGAGCAGTACTTC
TRBJ1-4,.,TRBV6-5,.,CASSFPGSDEKPFF,TGTGCCAGCAGTTTCCCAGGGTCGGATGAAAAACCGTTTTTT
TRBJ2-2,.,TRBV27,TRBD2,CASSSTSAGPPTGELFF,TGTGCCAGCAGTTCGACTAGCGCAGGCCCGCCCACCGGGGAGCTGTTTTTT
TRBJ2-5,.,TRBV5-1,.,CASRRVQETQYF,TGCGCCAGCAGAAGAGTCCAAGAGACCCAGTACTTC
TRBJ1-2,.,TRBV18,.,CASSPTRGYGYTF,TGTGCCAGCTCACCCACAAGGGGCTATGGCTACACCTTC
TRBJ2-2,.,TRBV7-2,TRBD2,CASSFTSGLGTGELFF,TGTGCCAGCAGCTTTACTAGCGGGTTAGGGACCGGGGAGCTGTTTTTT
TRBJ1-6,.,TRBV6-1,TRBD1,CASNSRDRVSPLHF,TGTGCCAGTAATAGTAGGGACAGGGTATCACCCCTCCACTTT
TRBJ1-2,.,TRBV6-1,TRBD1,CASSEAQGGAVGGYTF,TGTGCCAGCAGTGAAGCCCAGGGGGGCGCGGTAGGAGGCTACACCTTC
TRBJ2-3,.,TRBV7-9,TRBD2,CASSRAGGADTQYF,TGTGCCAGCAGCCGAGCGGGAGGTGCAGATACGCAGTATTTT
TRBJ2-5,.,TRBV4-1,.,CASSQDSSGVVETQYF,TGCGCCAGCAGCCAAGATTCGTCAGGGGTGGTAGAGACCCAGTACTTC
TRBJ2-1,.,TRBV14,TRBD2,CASSRRLGLAGGSSYNEQFF,TGTGCCAGCAGCCGAAGGTTGGGTCTAGCGGGAGGGAGCTCCTACAATGAGCAGTTCTTC
TRBJ1-1,.,TRBV30,.,CAWSLGRNTEAFF,TGTGCCTGGAGTTTGGGCAGAAACACTGAAGCTTTCTTT